Described below is a single T cell receptor beta chain sequence and its context. This clonotype showed up many times. This receptor's antigen is unknown. Base qualities are not recorded, but no much larger clone differs from it by a single base. The sample originates from a study of regulatory T cells in long-lasting Graves disease (dated by TCRdb to the early 2020s). About the study as a whole: In the newly diagnosed Graves' disease group, patients had been taking antithyroid drugs for less than 3 months. The study was conducted in China and was registered as a clinical trial. This study used TCR sequencing and RNA sequencing of peripheral blood to compare persistent Graves' disease patients against newly diagnosed Graves' disease patients. TCR sequencing covered around 13 persistent and 20 newly diagnosed Graves' disease patients, some 35 samples in total.

Library preparation was by multiplex PCR. The sequencing machine was an Illumina HiSeq 4000. To build TCR beta libraries, CDR3 regions were amplified by Arm-PCR using iRepertoire HTBI primers. Before sequencing, the PCR products underwent gel purification. The source study handled its data this way. Across samples, about 64 TRBV and around 15 TRBJ segments were identified and used for gene usage analysis of CDR3 amino acid clonotypes. COPE and FqMerger were used to merge filtered high-quality paired reads into contigs. BLAST was used to align contigs to IMGT TRBV, TRBD and TRBJ reference genes, with CDR3 defined following IMGT. Clonotypes above 0.1% frequency were classified as highly expanded clones. Shannon entropy was used to measure repertoire diversity, and the Gini coefficient was used to measure V-J evenness. Clonotypes shared by more than one individual were considered public. TCRdb reran the public reads through fastp at Q25 and MiXCR, keeping productive beta chains. All rows with the same CDR3 protein become a single entry with the most common DNA and genes. The V and J calls, along with clone size, are taken from TCRdb and not from the paper's own processing. The sample table holds some 560,000 distinct CDR3 sequences, of which roughly 15% were seen once. The ten most abundant clones make up approximately 25% of the sample.

Points the paper makes about the study in general: More public clonotypes were shared among persistent patients (under 3,000) than among newly diagnosed patients (approximately 930). Sequencing and analysis were restricted to the TCR beta chain. As a limitation, the authors acknowledged that the small sample size may reduce accuracy. Compared with newly diagnosed patients, persistent Graves' disease patients had lower TCR Shannon entropy and fewer highly expanded clones, which suggests clonal expansion. Peripheral blood alone was examined, since thyroid tissue, which constituted the primary lesion, could not be accessed.

In light of the paper, this sample's time point label describes: newly diagnosed GD, antithyroid drugs for less than 3 months. For both TCR sequencing and RNA sequencing, RNA was extracted from PBMCs using TRIzol. The diagnosis of Graves' disease followed American Thyroid Association guidelines. Patients were recruited from an endocrinology department in Xi'an, China. From each patient, 8 to 10 milliliters of peripheral blood was collected into an EDTA anticoagulant tube. Ficoll Paque Plus density gradient separation was used to isolate PBMCs, and no additional T cell sorting was done. An Agilent 2100 Bioanalyzer and agarose gel were used to check RNA quality, while a NanoDrop 2000 measured RNA concentration. The same sample was also used in a study of T cells in Graves' hyperthyroidism and ophthalmopathy. Reported in the second study: A patient counted as having stable Graves' hyperthyroidism if no progression to ophthalmopathy occurred over 18 months of follow-up. Hyperthyroidism patients were newly diagnosed, with disease duration under 2 months, and aged 18 to 65 years. The study excluded patients with uncontrolled infections, other autoimmune diseases, pregnancy or lactation. Diagnoses were based on clinical symptoms, serum thyroxine and TRAb, thyroid ultrasound and orbital computed tomography. The TCR CDR3 was subjected to a first round of RT-PCR using the HTBI primer set and the Qiagen OneStep RT-PCR kit. Most expanded thyroid clonotypes (frequency above 0.001) were also found in blood, which suggests that blood repertoires may mirror thyroid immune responses. A 13 V-J signature model separated ophthalmopathy from stable hyperthyroidism, with nearly 90% sensitivity and about 81% specificity in cross-validation and 80%/75% in testing. During validation, the model predicted progression to ophthalmopathy a median of about 5.9 months ahead of onset, with around 71% sensitivity and 72.22% specificity. To identify TCR V-J signatures that set the groups apart, the researchers used a discovery cohort of 100 patients, made up of fewer than 50 with Graves' ophthalmopathy and 57 with stable Graves' hyperthyroidism. Whether ophthalmopathy could be predicted prospectively was tested in an independent validation cohort made up of approximately 19 hyperthyroidism patients plus 17 patients who later progressed to ophthalmopathy. For training and testing, the 110 or so patients in the discovery cohort were randomly divided in a 7:3 ratio. In addition, the study compared T-cell repertoires in thyroid tissue and in blood from five to seven Graves' hyperthyroidism patients. Once sampling was done, hyperthyroidism patients were given methimazole at a starting dose of 30 mg daily, whereas ophthalmopathy patients were given high-dose intravenous methylprednisolone. Libraries were constructed in a second round of multiplex PCR, after which size selection and purification were performed. Libraries were sequenced paired-end with 100 bp reads on an Illumina HiSeq2000. SOAPnuke was used to process the raw data, removing reads that contained adapters or uncalled bases, had a mean Phred below 15, or lacked an exact match to the constant primer or identifier. High-quality paired reads were merged using COPE v1.2.5, and each unique nucleotide sequence was defined as a clonotype. MiTCR v1.1 was used to align the clonotypes against IMGT TRBV, TRBD and TRBJ reference segments. The analysis was restricted to V-J combinations with a frequency above 0.0001, which together covered around 99% of the repertoires. The TCS score was defined as the ratio of F50 (clonal expansion) to E x V (chaos), calculated using BLOSUM62-based TCRdist between CDR3 peptides within each V-J. Welch's t-statistics and random forest reduced just over 500 V-J features to 13, which were used in a naive Bayes classifier (R e1071). No statistical method was used to set the sample size in advance, and investigators knew the group allocation. TCR Vbeta CDR3 sequencing of 135 peripheral blood samples (around 45 ophthalmopathy, about 80 hyperthyroidism and about 17 progressor patients) is reported in the paper.

This sequence originates from a woman aged 40-60 years with Graves disease. Donor details come from another sample of the same person, matched by shared clones. Source: peripheral blood mononuclear cells (PBMCs), taken at new diagnosis, from a patient treated with antithyroid drugs.

CDR3 sequence: CAWSVQGGRNTIYF. The sequenced DNA: TGTGCCTGGAGTGTCCAGGGAGGTAGAAACACCATATATTTT. This chain joins TRBV30 to TRBJ1-3, with TRBD1 as a weak D call on 5 bases. Relative to germline, V is 0 bases shorter and J is 5 bases shorter, with 11 bases between their ends. Reading the germline V gene (reference sequence) gives CDR1 GTSNPN and CDR2 SVGIG. From the cysteine up to the phenylalanine, the CDR3 has a length of 14 residues. Left in the record is the CDR3 DNA by itself, 42 bases read in frame from the first base.